This note documents a single TCR beta chain sequence. Single viable CD3+CD4+CD8-CD45RO+ cells were sorted as the memory CD4+ T cells. Serostatus was set by detecting CMV pp150, pp28, p38, p52 IgG. Original methodology: Out-of-frame sequences were removed, leaving 2 million to 2.5 million distinct TCRbeta sequences. Profiling relied on immunoSEQ multiplex PCR, and the TCRdb table lists in-frame clones only, not all of them. V and J calls and clone size are given by that table; D and trimming were obtained from the DNA. The sample consists of under 55,000 clones, about 78% of them appearing once. This sample is part of a study of memory CD4+ T cells and cytomegalovirus serostatus. The V gene end was trimmed by 7 bases and the J gene end by 7 bases; junction bases not matched to a gene: 11. CDR1 is LGHNT and CDR2 is FRNRAP in the germline V gene. This CDR3 is 15 amino acids long.

Sequenced input: memory CD4+ T cells from blood. The receptor was derived from an adult in good health and CMV-seronegative. J is TRBJ2-1 and V is TRBV12-5; 9 bases line up with TRBD2. The CDR3 reads CASESAGGWGNEQFF. DNA for the CDR3: TGTGCTAGTGAGTCGGCGGGAGGGTGGGGTAATGAGCAGTTCTTC.